Each of the 13 T cell receptor beta chains below was sequenced from the same sample in a study of early T cells in non-severe SARS-CoV-2 infection. One entry per CDR3 protein, called by TCRdb with MiXCR from the 5' RACE reads. Among about 58,000 distinct CDR3 sequences listed, more than 7% were seen once. Sequencing input: whole blood. The receptors here all came from an adult who was a healthcare worker with PCR-confirmed SARS-CoV-2 infection or an uninfected control (not recorded which).

This clonotype came up many times. The rearrangement joins TRBV7-3 to TRBJ2-7; TRBD1 matches at 9 bases. The CDR3 runs to 13 residues. Trimming cost V 5 bases and J 4 bases; bases outside gene matches: 3. The germline V gene has CDR1 SGHTA and CDR2 FQGTGA. Written as DNA, the CDR3 is TGTGCCAGCAGCAGGGACAGGGATTACGAGCAGTACTTC. Encoded protein: CASSRDRDYEQYF.

This clonotype showed up many times. The chain carries TRBV13 and TRBJ2-1, with 7 positions matching TRBD1. CDR3 length equals 15 residues. Trimming took 4 bases from V and 9 from J; bases not matched to a gene: 12. Germline V lookup: CDR1 PRHDT, CDR2 FYEKMQ (reference sequence). This CDR3 is CASSWLSDRDGEQFF. The CDR3 DNA reads TGTGCCAGCAGCTGGCTCAGCGACAGGGACGGTGAGCAGTTCTTC.

Only a few counts were recorded for this clonotype. The chain uses TRBV11-2 and TRBJ1-3; a possible D gene is TRBD1 (6 bases). Germline lookup yields CDR1 SGHAT and CDR2 FQNNGV. Trimming took off 0 bases at V and 5 bases at J, with 14 bases between the two ends. The CDR3 is 16 amino acids. CDR3: CASSLDGTHGRNTIYF. CDR3 DNA: TGTGCCAGCAGCTTAGATGGGACACACGGGCGAAACACCATATATTTT.

This clonotype has just a few counts. The V gene is TRBV12-3 or TRBV12-4, the J gene TRBJ1-1; D is unresolved. Trimming removed 7 bases at V and 1 base at J, with 4 bases between. The CDR3 totals 11 residues. CDR3 in DNA: TGTGCCAGCACCCAGAACACTGAAGCTTTCTTT. Protein product: CASTQNTEAFF.

This chain connects TRBV29-1 to TRBJ2-2; 9 bases line up with TRBD1. The germline V gene has CDR1 SQVTM and CDR2 ANQGSEA. V trimming: 4 bases; J trimming: 5 bases; junction bases outside the gene matches: 2. The CDR3 totals 13 residues. CDR3 loop: CSVVQGATGELFF. For the CDR3, the DNA is TGCAGCGTTGTACAGGGGGCGACCGGGGAGCTGTTTTTT.

This clonotype came up a few times. The chain carries TRBV24-1 and TRBJ2-5, with 11 bases identical to TRBD1. CDR1 is KGHDR, CDR2 SFDVKD, per germline. The CDR3 consists of 18 residues. V lost 0 bases, J lost 3 bases, and 8 bases stayed unmatched. CDR3 sequence (DNA): TGTGCCACCAGTGATTTGCCCCGGACAGGGGGCTTGAAAGAGACCCAGTACTTC. It encodes CATSDLPRTGGLKETQYF.

This clonotype was detected many times. The chain is built from TRBV7-2 and TRBJ2-1, with TRBD2 matching over 10 bases. Unmatched junction bases numbered 11, after V lost 8 bases and J lost 10 bases. The CDR3 runs to 14 residues. Per the germline V gene, CDR1 is SGHTA and CDR2 is FQGNSA. The CDR3 bases are TGTGCCAGCCGTCTAGCGGGAGAATGGGGCGAGCAGTTCTTC. This translates into CASRLAGEWGEQFF.

This clonotype was picked up many times. V gene TRBV2 combines with J gene TRBJ1-1, with 7 positions matching TRBD1. The germline gives CDR1 SNHLY, CDR2 FYNNEI. The CDR3 spans 14 residues. With 6 bases clipped from V and 1 base from J, the junction kept 5 bases outside the gene matches. The CDR3 region is CASRRDSQNTEAFF. The CDR3 nucleotides are TGTGCCAGCAGACGGGACAGCCAGAACACTGAAGCTTTCTTT.

This clonotype was detected ten times or more. This chain connects TRBV7-9 to TRBJ2-7, with D perhaps matching TRBD2 (5 bases). The CDR3 extends over 13 amino acids. V lost 5 bases and J 3 bases, leaving 11 bases between the germline ends. Germline-derived CDR1 and CDR2 are SEHNR and FQNEAQ (reference sequence). The CDR3 region is CASSLPGSYEQYF. The CDR3 coding sequence is TGTGCCAGCAGCCTACCTGGGAGCTACGAGCAGTACTTC.

This clonotype has just a few counts. The CDR3 sequence: CASSRGQETYNEQFF. In DNA form, the CDR3 reads TGTGCCAGCAGCCGCGGACAAGAAACATACAATGAGCAGTTCTTC. The chain joins TRBV5-5 to TRBJ2-1; D is perhaps TRBD1 (5 bases). V lost 4 bases and J 4 bases, leaving 15 bases between the germline ends. CDR3 length: 15 residues. Looked up from germline, CDR1 is SGHKS and CDR2 is YYEKEE (reference sequence). Full variable domain (outside the CDR3, taken from reference TRBV5-5 and TRBJ2-1): DAGVTQSPTHLIKTRGQQVTLRCSPISGHKSVSWYQQVLGQGPQFIFQYYEKEERGRGNFPDRFSARQFPNYSSELNVNALLLGDSALYLCASSRGQETYNEQFFGPGTRLTVL.

The chain links TRBV7-9 to TRBJ2-3, with D unclear. Per the germline V gene, CDR1 is SEHNR and CDR2 is FQNEAQ (reference sequence). The CDR3 has 17 residues. Between the trimmed V and J ends, which lost 3 bases and 4 bases, there was a span of 20 bases. CDR3 coding DNA: TGTGCCAGCAGCTTGTTCCCGGCTGCGTACCACCCAGATACGCAGTATTTT. This encodes CASSLFPAAYHPDTQYF.

This clonotype was recorded at least ten times. CDR3 nucleotide sequence: TGTGCCACCAGATCCGGGACTAGGGGCACCTACAATGAGCAGTTCTTC. Its protein product is CATRSGTRGTYNEQFF. The V call is TRBV15, the J call TRBJ2-1; 8 bases align to TRBD2. The length of the CDR3 is 16 residues. Trimming removed 6 bases from V and 2 bases from J; junction bases left unmatched: 9. CDR1 LNHNV and CDR2 YYDKDF come from the germline V gene (reference sequence).

This sequence joins TRBV4-1 and TRBJ2-1; 11 bases agree with TRBD1. The length of the CDR3 is 15 residues. V lost 6 bases to trimming and J lost 7 bases; unmatched junction nucleotides: 8. Germline CDR1 is MGHRA and CDR2 is YSYEKL. The chain's CDR3 is CASSSRDRGGNEQFF. CDR3 bases: TGCGCCAGCAGTTCCCGGGACAGGGGGGGGAATGAGCAGTTCTTC.